This entry lists 14 T cell receptor beta chains sequenced from one sample in a study of blood T cell repertoires in COVID-19. Assay used: immunoSEQ multiplex PCR; TCRdb lists only in-frame clones, some missing. The sample shows around 190,000 clones, 84% of them seen only once. Specimen: PBMCs or T cells enriched from blood (not recorded which). The receptors shown here come from a woman in her 30s who had been exposed to COVID-19.

The V call is TRBV5-1, the J call TRBJ1-1; possibly TRBD1 for D (6 bases). Per the germline V gene, CDR1 is SGHRS and CDR2 is YFSETQ. Between the trimmed V and J ends, which lost 4 bases and 1 base, there was a span of 8 bases. CDR3 length: 13 residues. CDR3 residues: CASSPTGNTEAFF. CDR3 sequence (DNA): TGCGCCAGCAGCCCGACAGGGAACACTGAAGCTTTCTTT.

The chain uses TRBV5-4 and TRBJ2-7, with 8 positions matching TRBD1. V lost 3 bases, J lost 3 bases, and 8 bases stayed unmatched. CDR1 and CDR2 from the germline V gene are SGHNT and YYREEE (reference sequence). This CDR3 has 15 residues. CDR3 DNA sequence: TGTGCCAGCAGCTCCAGACGACAGGGGAACTACGAGCAGTACTTC. It codes for CASSSRRQGNYEQYF.

The V and J genes are TRBV4-1 and TRBJ1-6; D ambiguous. This CDR3 spans 15 amino acids. V lost 0 bases and J 6 bases, leaving 9 bases between the germline ends. Germline V lookup: CDR1 MGHRA, CDR2 YSYEKL. CDR3 residues: CASSQDRHGNSPLHF. As DNA, the CDR3 is TGCGCCAGCAGCCAAGATCGACATGGTAATTCACCCCTCCACTTT.

The CDR3 DNA reads TGTGCCAGTATGGGTTGGGCGCAGGTTTCTGGGGCCAACGTCCTGACTTTC. It encodes CASMGWAQVSGANVLTF. V and J are TRBV19 and TRBJ2-6; D call uncertain. This CDR3 contains 17 residues. V lost 7 bases and J 1 base, leaving 17 bases between the germline ends. Germline V gene lookup returns CDR1 LNHDA and CDR2 SQIVND (reference sequence).

V usage is TRBV9 and J usage is TRBJ1-2, with D uncertain. This CDR3 region has 14 residues. The germline V and J ends were trimmed by 0 bases and 4 bases, with 10 bases remaining between them. CDR1 and CDR2 (germline): SGDLS, YYNGEE. DNA for the CDR3: TGTGCCAGCAGCGTAGCGGCAGGCTCCTATGGCTACACCTTC. As protein: CASSVAAGSYGYTF. The full variable domain, with the rest looked up from reference TRBV9 and TRBJ1-2, is DSGVTQTPKHLITATGQRVTLRCSPRSGDLSVYWYQQSLDQGLQFLIQYYNGEERAKGNILERFSAQQFPDLHSELNLSSLELGDSALYFCASSVAAGSYGYTFGSGTRLTVV.

This clone was observed once. This chain connects TRBV3-1 (or the pseudogene TRBV3-2) to TRBJ1-4; D remains unclear. Looked up from germline, CDR1 is LGHDT and CDR2 is YNNKEL (reference sequence). Trimming pared 5 bases from V and 10 bases from J, leaving 11 bases between. This CDR3 spans 12 amino acids. The CDR3 DNA follows: TGTGCCAGCAGCTTGGGAGTGGGAAAACTGTTTTTT. Its translation: CASSLGVGKLFF.

The genes are TRBV4-1 and TRBJ1-6, with TRBD1 identical over 11 bases. Looked up from germline, CDR1 is MGHRA and CDR2 is YSYEKL. V was pared by 3 bases and J by 6 bases, with 7 bases of the junction left unmatched. The CDR3 extends over 17 amino acids. CDR3 in amino acids: CASSHSWTGGFNSPLHF. CDR3 DNA sequence: TGCGCCAGCAGCCACTCCTGGACAGGGGGCTTTAATTCACCCCTCCACTTT.

The sample holds a few counts of this clone. The gene calls are TRBV7-9 and TRBJ1-6, with a possible D match to TRBD1 (5 bases). This CDR3 has 14 residues. Trimming took 8 bases from V and 7 from J, leaving 15 bases between them. Per germline, CDR1 SEHNR and CDR2 FQNEAQ (reference sequence). In nucleotides, the CDR3 is TGTGCCAGCTTAAGTTTCGGGGGGAATTCACCCCTCCACTTT. Translating it yields CASLSFGGNSPLHF.

The chain links TRBV25-1 to TRBJ2-7; TRBD1 is a possible D gene (6 bases). Germline lookup yields CDR1 MGHDK and CDR2 SYGVNS. Trimming pared 5 bases from V and 1 base from J, leaving 12 bases between. The CDR3 extends over 14 amino acids. In DNA form, the CDR3 reads TGTGCCAGCAGTCCTACAGGGAGATCCTACGAGCAGTACTTC. Translating it yields CASSPTGRSYEQYF.

V usage is TRBV21-1 and J usage is TRBJ2-7; whether TRBD2, the table's D call, matches the DNA was not checked. TRBV21-1 is an annotated pseudogene. The CDR3 contains 15 residues. The CDR3 DNA follows: TGTGCCAGTATCGGCCCACTAGCGGGGTTATGTGAGCAGTACTTC. The encoded protein is CASIGPLAGLCEQYF.

The CDR3 loop reads CASSLVRGAVPEAFF. The CDR3 DNA sequence: TGTGCCAGCAGCTTAGTAAGGGGCGCCGTCCCTGAAGCTTTCTTT. The chain employs TRBV7-2 and TRBJ1-1, with a possible D match to TRBD1 (5 bases). V was shortened by 1 base and J by 6 bases, with 15 bases between the two germline ends. CDR1 SGHTA and CDR2 FQGNSA come from the germline V gene. The CDR3 loop spans 15 amino acids.

This chain uses TRBV5-1 with TRBJ2-4, with 8 bases lining up with TRBD1. The CDR3 has 15 residues. Unmatched junction bases numbered 5, after V lost 0 bases and J lost 6 bases. Per germline, CDR1 SGHRS and CDR2 YFSETQ. The CDR3 sequence: CASSLALGQGNIQYF. The CDR3 DNA reads as TGCGCCAGCAGCTTGGCCCTCGGACAGGGAAACATTCAGTACTTC.

The chain is built from TRBV2 and TRBJ1-4, with 9 bases that match TRBD1. Germline V gene lookup returns CDR1 SNHLY and CDR2 FYNNEI. Unmatched junction bases numbered 7, after V lost 4 bases and J lost 7 bases. The CDR3 is made up of 15 amino acids. CDR3 sequence: CASSGLGQGFEKLFF. For the CDR3, the DNA is TGTGCCAGCAGTGGGCTCGGACAGGGGTTTGAAAAACTGTTTTTT. Together with reference TRBV2 and TRBJ1-4, the CDR3 gives the full variable domain: EPEVTQTPSHQVTQMGQEVILRCVPISNHLYFYWYRQILGQKVEFLVSFYNNEISEKSEIFDDQFSVERPDGSNFTLKIRSTKLEDSAMYFCASSGLGQGFEKLFFGSGTQLSVL.

The chain employs TRBV19 and TRBJ2-7; a weak D match, TRBD1 (5 bases). The CDR3 runs 14 residues. V lost 3 bases, J lost 3 bases, and 12 bases lay in between. In germline, CDR1 is LNHDA, CDR2 SQIVND (reference sequence). The DNA for the CDR3 is TGTGCCAGTAGTATTTGGGGCAGGAACTACGAGCAGTACTTC. Its translation: CASSIWGRNYEQYF.